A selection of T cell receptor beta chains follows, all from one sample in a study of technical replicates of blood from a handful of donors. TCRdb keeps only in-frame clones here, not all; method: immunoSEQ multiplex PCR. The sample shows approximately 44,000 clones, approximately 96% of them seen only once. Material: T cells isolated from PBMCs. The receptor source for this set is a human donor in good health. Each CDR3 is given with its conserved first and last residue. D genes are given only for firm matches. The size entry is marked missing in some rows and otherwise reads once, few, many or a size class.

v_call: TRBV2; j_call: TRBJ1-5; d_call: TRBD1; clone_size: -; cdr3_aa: CASSPDRGGQPQHF; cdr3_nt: TGTGCCAGCAGCCCGGACAGGGGAGGACAGCCCCAGCATTTT
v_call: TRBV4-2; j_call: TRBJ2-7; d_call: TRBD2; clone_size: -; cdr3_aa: CASSQREGPYEQYF; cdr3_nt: TGTGCCAGCAGCCAGCGGGAGGGCCCCTACGAGCAGTACTTC
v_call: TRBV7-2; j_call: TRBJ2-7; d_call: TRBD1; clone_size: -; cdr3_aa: CASSLSGQVYEQYF; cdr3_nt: TGTGCCAGCAGCTTATCCGGACAGGTCTACGAGCAGTACTTC
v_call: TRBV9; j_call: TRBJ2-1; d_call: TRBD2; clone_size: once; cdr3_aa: CASSATSAVYNEQFF; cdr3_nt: TGTGCCAGCAGCGCGACTAGCGCTGTCTACAATGAGCAGTTCTTC
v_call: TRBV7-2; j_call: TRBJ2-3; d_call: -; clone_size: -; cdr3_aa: CASSLGRQTPTQYF; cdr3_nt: TGTGCCAGCAGCTTAGGCAGGCAGACCCCGACGCAGTATTTT
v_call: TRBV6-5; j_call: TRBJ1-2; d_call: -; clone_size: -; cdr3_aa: CASSSTKTPNYGYTF; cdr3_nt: TGTGCCAGCAGTTCAACGAAAACTCCTAACTATGGCTACACCTTC
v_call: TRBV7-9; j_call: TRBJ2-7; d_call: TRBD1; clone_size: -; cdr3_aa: CASSPTGTGLYEQYF; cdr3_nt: TGTGCCAGCAGCCCGACCGGGACAGGGCTCTACGAGCAGTACTTC
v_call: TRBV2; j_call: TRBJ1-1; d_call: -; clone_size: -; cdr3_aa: CASSGGPEAFF; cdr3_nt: TGTGCCAGCAGTGGGGGGCCTGAAGCTTTCTTT
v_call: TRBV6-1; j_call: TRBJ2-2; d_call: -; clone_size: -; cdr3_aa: CASSETGSGELFF; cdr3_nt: TGTGCCAGCAGTGAAACGGGGTCCGGGGAGCTGTTTTTT
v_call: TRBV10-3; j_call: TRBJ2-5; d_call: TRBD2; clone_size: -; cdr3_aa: CAISGATSGQETQYF; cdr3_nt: TGTGCCATCAGTGGGGCTACTAGCGGGCAAGAGACCCAGTACTTC
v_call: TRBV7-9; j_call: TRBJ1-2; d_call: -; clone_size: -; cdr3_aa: CASSSGVYGYTF; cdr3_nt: TGTGCCAGCAGCTCAGGGGTTTATGGCTACACCTTC
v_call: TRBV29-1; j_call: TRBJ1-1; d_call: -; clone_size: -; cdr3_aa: CSVEYGGTEAFF; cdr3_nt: TGCAGCGTTGAATACGGTGGCACTGAAGCTTTCTTT
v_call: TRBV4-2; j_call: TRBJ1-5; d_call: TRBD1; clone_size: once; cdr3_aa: CASSQESPGGQPQHF; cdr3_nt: TGTGCCAGCAGCCAAGAATCCCCAGGGGGACAGCCCCAGCATTTT
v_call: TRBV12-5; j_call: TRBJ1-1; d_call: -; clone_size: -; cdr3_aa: CASGLVHGRGKNTEAFF; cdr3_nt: TGTGCTAGTGGTTTGGTACATGGCAGGGGAAAGAACACTGAAGCTTTCTTT
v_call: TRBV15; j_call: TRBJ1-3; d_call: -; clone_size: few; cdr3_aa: CATTGGVSNTIYF; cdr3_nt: TGTGCCACCACCGGGGGGGTATCGAACACCATATATTTT
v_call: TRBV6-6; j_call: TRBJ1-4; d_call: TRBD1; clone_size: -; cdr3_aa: CASSYSRTGGEKLFF; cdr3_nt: TGTGCCAGCAGTTACTCGCGGACAGGGGGTGAAAAACTGTTTTTT
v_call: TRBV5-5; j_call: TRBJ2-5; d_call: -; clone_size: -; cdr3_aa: CASSLVGIGGRGPETQYF; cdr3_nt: TGTGCCAGCAGCTTGGTAGGAATAGGGGGTCGAGGGCCAGAGACCCAGTACTTC
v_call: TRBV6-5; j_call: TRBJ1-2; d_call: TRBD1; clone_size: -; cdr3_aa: CASSIGQGFRYGYTF; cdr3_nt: TGTGCCAGCAGTATAGGACAGGGGTTCCGATATGGCTACACCTTC
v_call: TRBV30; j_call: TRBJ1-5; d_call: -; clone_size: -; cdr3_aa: CAWSVPGRGNQPQHF; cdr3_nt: TGTGCCTGGAGTGTACCTGGCAGGGGAAATCAGCCCCAGCATTTT
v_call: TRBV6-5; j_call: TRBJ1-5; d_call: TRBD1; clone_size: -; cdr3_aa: CASSQFLDRDQPQHF; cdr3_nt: TGTGCCAGCAGTCAATTTCTCGACAGGGATCAGCCCCAGCATTTT
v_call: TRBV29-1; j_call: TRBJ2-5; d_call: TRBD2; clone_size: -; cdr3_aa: CSVAPSGSPPETQYF; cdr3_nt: TGCAGCGTTGCCCCTAGCGGGAGCCCTCCGGAGACCCAGTACTTC
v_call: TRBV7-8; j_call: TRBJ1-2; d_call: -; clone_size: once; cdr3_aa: CASSLIQLYYGYTF; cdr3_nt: TGTGCCAGCAGCTTAATACAACTATACTATGGCTACACCTTC
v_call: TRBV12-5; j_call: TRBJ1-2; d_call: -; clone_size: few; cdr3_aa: CASGLVSGDYGYTF; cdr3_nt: TGTGCTAGTGGTTTGGTATCAGGGGACTATGGCTACACCTTC
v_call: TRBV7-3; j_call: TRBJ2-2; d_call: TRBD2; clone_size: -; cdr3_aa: CASSLGLAGGTGELFF; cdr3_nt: TGTGCCAGCAGCCTGGGACTAGCGGGAGGCACCGGGGAGCTGTTTTTT
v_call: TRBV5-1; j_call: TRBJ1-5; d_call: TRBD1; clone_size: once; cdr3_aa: CASSLAGGQGNQPQHF; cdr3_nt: TGCGCCAGCAGCTTGGCCGGCGGACAGGGGAATCAGCCCCAGCATTTT
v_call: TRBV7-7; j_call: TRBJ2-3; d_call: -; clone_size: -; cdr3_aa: CASSLGLSSTDTQYF; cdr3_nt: TGTGCTAGCAGCTTAGGACTTTCCTCCACAGATACGCAGTATTTT
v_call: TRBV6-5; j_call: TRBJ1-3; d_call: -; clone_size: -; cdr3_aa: CASIESMGNTIYF; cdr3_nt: TGTGCCAGCATTGAATCTATGGGAAACACCATATATTTT
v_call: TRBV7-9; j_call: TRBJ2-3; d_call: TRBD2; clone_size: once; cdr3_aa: CASSQGLAGRDTQYF; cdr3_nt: TGTGCCAGCAGCCAGGGACTAGCGGGAAGGGATACGCAGTATTTT
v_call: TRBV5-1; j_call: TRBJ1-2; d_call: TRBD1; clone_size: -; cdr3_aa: CASSLTGGVFGYGYTF; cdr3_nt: TGCGCCAGCAGCTTAACAGGGGGCGTTTTTGGCTATGGCTACACCTTC